This is a list of T cell receptor beta chains from one sample in a study of blood T cell repertoires in COVID-19. The assay was immunoSEQ multiplex PCR, and TCRdb's table has in-frame clones only and misses some. The sample has around 130,000 clones; 75% to 90% are singletons. Source material: peripheral blood. Source of these receptors: a man in his 70s with active or convalescent COVID-19. CDR3s include the opening cysteine and the closing phenylalanine or tryptophan. The D gene is left open where the match is weak. Clone sizes are given selectively: once, few, many, or a class where the clone is expanded.

d_gene	v_gene	j_gene	abundance	CDR3aa	CDR3nt
-	TRBV5-3	TRBJ1-5	-	CARSASCQPQHF	TGTGCCAGAAGCGCCAGTTGCCAGCCCCAGCATTTT
-	TRBV10-3	TRBJ2-5	-	CAISPGVQETQYF	TGTGCCATCTCCCCAGGGGTCCAAGAGACCCAGTACTTC
TRBD2	TRBV12-3/TRBV12-4	TRBJ2-1	-	CASRLAAYNEQFF	TGTGCCAGCAGACTAGCGGCCTACAATGAGCAGTTCTTC
-	TRBV29-1	TRBJ1-1	-	CSVHSMRGAFF	TGCAGCGTTCACTCTATGAGGGGGGCTTTCTTT
TRBD1	TRBV29-1	TRBJ2-3	-	CSVERQGTDTQYF	TGCAGCGTCGAAAGACAGGGAACGGATACGCAGTATTTT
TRBD1	TRBV7-2	TRBJ1-5	-	CASSPTRQGAQHF	TGTGCCAGCAGCCCCACCAGACAGGGCGCCCAGCATTTT
TRBD1	TRBV5-1	TRBJ2-4	once	CASSLLQGAQNIQYF	TGCGCCAGCAGCTTGCTACAGGGGGCCCAAAACATTCAGTACTTC
-	TRBV28	TRBJ2-3	once	CASSRGFTADTQYF	TGTGCCAGCAGCCGGGGATTTACTGCGGATACGCAGTATTTT
TRBD1	TRBV6-9	TRBJ1-4	-	CASSSTGGRDEKLFF	TGTGCCAGCAGTTCCACAGGGGGCAGGGATGAAAAACTGTTTTTT
-	TRBV6-5	TRBJ2-3	-	CASSYVGYRTDTQYF	TGTGCCAGCAGTTACGTCGGGTATCGAACAGATACGCAGTATTTT
TRBD2	TRBV5-1	TRBJ2-3	-	CASSILAGGTDTQYF	TGCGCCAGCAGCATACTAGCGGGGGGCACAGATACGCAGTATTTT
TRBD1	TRBV11-2	TRBJ1-2	-	CASSNTGTVYGYTF	TGTGCCAGCAGCAACACCGGGACAGTCTATGGCTACACCTTC
-	TRBV5-1	TRBJ1-2	-	CASRIREDNYGYTF	TGCGCCAGCAGGATCAGGGAGGATAACTATGGCTACACCTTC
TRBD1	TRBV14	TRBJ1-3	few	CASSQAGTGVYSGNTIYF	TGTGCCAGCAGCCAAGCAGGGACAGGGGTTTATTCTGGAAACACCATATATTTT
-	TRBV2	TRBJ2-1	-	CARQSGLARWGSYNEQFF	TGTGCCAGACAGAGTGGCCTAGCGAGGTGGGGGTCCTACAATGAGCAGTTCTTC
-	TRBV7-9	TRBJ1-1	-	CASSLRLGQEAFF	TGTGCCAGCAGCTTACGGTTGGGGCAGGAAGCTTTCTTT
TRBD1	TRBV7-9	TRBJ2-7	few	CASSGTGSYEQYF	TGTGCCAGCAGCGGGACAGGGTCCTACGAGCAGTACTTC
TRBD2	TRBV6-6	TRBJ2-7	-	CASRSTSGSYEQYF	TGTGCCAGCAGGTCGACTAGCGGGTCTTACGAGCAGTACTTC
TRBD1	TRBV28	TRBJ1-2	-	CASSFSDRVGDGYTF	TGTGCCAGCAGTTTCTCCGACAGGGTTGGCGATGGCTACACCTTC
TRBD1	TRBV11-2	TRBJ1-2	-	CASSLDEQGANYGYTF	TGTGCCAGCAGCTTAGACGAACAGGGGGCTAACTATGGCTACACCTTC